This is a list of T cell receptor beta chains from one sample in a study of blood T cell repertoires in COVID-19. Some clones are missing from TCRdb's copy, which holds only in-frame ones; the method was immunoSEQ multiplex PCR. The sample records about 220,000 clones, 70% to 85% being singletons. The source material was PBMCs or T cells enriched from blood (not recorded which). The receptors originated from a woman in her fifties or sixties who had recovered from COVID-19. Both conserved end residues are part of each CDR3. The D gene is left open where the match is weak. The listing skips clone size in some rows; elsewhere it reads once, few, many or a size class.

d_gene: .
j_gene: TRBJ2-3
v_gene: TRBV11-1
abundance: .
CDR3aa: CASSPEGGGTDTQYF
CDR3nt: TGTGCCAGCAGCCCAGAGGGGGGGGGCACAGATACGCAGTATTTT

d_gene: TRBD1
j_gene: TRBJ1-1
v_gene: TRBV3-1/TRBV3-2
abundance: .
CDR3aa: CASSQAILRDSGEAFF
CDR3nt: TGTGCCAGCAGCCAAGCCATCCTCCGGGACAGCGGTGAAGCTTTCTTT

d_gene: TRBD1
j_gene: TRBJ1-2
v_gene: TRBV4-2
abundance: .
CDR3aa: CASSLGDSNYGYTF
CDR3nt: TGTGCCAGCAGCCTGGGGGACAGTAACTATGGCTACACCTTC

d_gene: TRBD1
j_gene: TRBJ2-3
v_gene: TRBV24-1
abundance: .
CDR3aa: CATSDWGTGGDADTQYF
CDR3nt: TGTGCCACCAGTGATTGGGGAACAGGGGGTGACGCAGATACGCAGTATTTT

d_gene: .
j_gene: TRBJ1-5
v_gene: TRBV28
abundance: .
CDR3aa: CASWSPGGAYQPQHF
CDR3nt: TGTGCCAGCTGGTCCCCGGGGGGCGCTTATCAGCCCCAGCATTTT

d_gene: .
j_gene: TRBJ1-5
v_gene: TRBV6-1
abundance: .
CDR3aa: CASSERGRNQPQHF
CDR3nt: TGTGCCAGCAGTGAAAGGGGTCGCAATCAGCCCCAGCATTTT

d_gene: .
j_gene: TRBJ1-4
v_gene: TRBV7-6
abundance: .
CDR3aa: CASSLGIRENEKLFF
CDR3nt: TGTGCCAGCAGCTTAGGGATCCGGGAAAATGAAAAACTGTTTTTT

d_gene: .
j_gene: TRBJ2-7
v_gene: TRBV5-6
abundance: .
CDR3aa: CASSPGTLGYEQYF
CDR3nt: TGTGCCAGCAGCCCCGGGACACTCGGCTACGAGCAGTACTTC

d_gene: TRBD2
j_gene: TRBJ2-7
v_gene: TRBV2
abundance: few
CDR3aa: CASSLAGGTYEQYF
CDR3nt: TGTGCCAGCTCGCTAGCGGGAGGGACCTACGAGCAGTACTTC

d_gene: .
j_gene: TRBJ2-3
v_gene: TRBV29-1
abundance: .
CDR3aa: CSDRTSTDTQYF
CDR3nt: TGCAGCGACAGGACGTCCACAGATACGCAGTATTTT

d_gene: TRBD1
j_gene: TRBJ1-4
v_gene: TRBV7-9
abundance: .
CDR3aa: CASSLGQGAEKLFF
CDR3nt: TGTGCCAGCAGCCTCGGGCAGGGGGCGGAAAAACTGTTTTTT

d_gene: .
j_gene: TRBJ1-3
v_gene: TRBV13
abundance: few
CDR3aa: CASSYKQDSGNTIYF
CDR3nt: TGTGCCAGCAGCTACAAACAGGACTCTGGAAACACCATATATTTT

d_gene: TRBD1
j_gene: TRBJ1-4
v_gene: TRBV5-1
abundance: .
CDR3aa: CASSRTGGLEKLFF
CDR3nt: TGCGCCAGCAGCCGGACAGGGGGTCTTGAAAAACTGTTTTTT

d_gene: .
j_gene: TRBJ2-1
v_gene: TRBV2
abundance: .
CDR3aa: CASGRTVANEQFF
CDR3nt: TGTGCCAGCGGTCGGACAGTCGCAAATGAGCAGTTCTTC

d_gene: TRBD2
j_gene: TRBJ2-7
v_gene: TRBV27
abundance: .
CDR3aa: CASSLLGSGRPYEQYF
CDR3nt: TGTGCCAGCAGTTTATTGGGTAGCGGGAGACCCTACGAGCAGTACTTC

d_gene: TRBD1
j_gene: TRBJ1-1
v_gene: TRBV5-8
abundance: .
CDR3aa: CASSLDRGMTEAFF
CDR3nt: TGTGCCAGCAGCTTGGACAGGGGGATGACTGAAGCTTTCTTT

d_gene: TRBD1
j_gene: TRBJ1-1
v_gene: TRBV5-1
abundance: .
CDR3aa: CASSSGTALNTEAFF
CDR3nt: TGCGCCAGCAGCTCCGGGACAGCGCTGAACACTGAAGCTTTCTTT

d_gene: .
j_gene: TRBJ2-2
v_gene: TRBV30
abundance: .
CDR3aa: CAWSTGSTGELFF
CDR3nt: TGTGCCTGGAGCACAGGGTCTACCGGGGAGCTGTTTTTT

d_gene: TRBD1
j_gene: TRBJ2-2
v_gene: TRBV12-3/TRBV12-4
abundance: few
CDR3aa: CATAGGNTGELFF
CDR3nt: TGTGCCACCGCAGGGGGCAACACCGGGGAGCTGTTTTTT

d_gene: .
j_gene: TRBJ2-7
v_gene: TRBV10-3
abundance: .
CDR3aa: CAISGRTLASYEQYF
CDR3nt: TGTGCCATCAGTGGGCGGACGCTAGCATCATACGAGCAGTACTTC

d_gene: .
j_gene: TRBJ2-5
v_gene: TRBV29-1
abundance: .
CDR3aa: CSVEGEVETQYF
CDR3nt: TGCAGCGTTGAAGGGGAGGTAGAGACCCAGTACTTC

d_gene: TRBD1
j_gene: TRBJ1-5
v_gene: TRBV28
abundance: .
CDR3aa: CASTPTSGTGYRSQHF
CDR3nt: TGTGCCAGCACTCCCACTTCCGGGACAGGTTACAGGTCCCAGCATTTT

d_gene: .
j_gene: TRBJ1-6
v_gene: TRBV15
abundance: .
CDR3aa: CATSRETDRNSPLHF
CDR3nt: TGTGCCACCAGCAGAGAGACGGACAGAAATTCACCCCTCCACTTT

d_gene: .
j_gene: TRBJ2-5
v_gene: TRBV11-1
abundance: .
CDR3aa: CASSLDSRGRETQYF
CDR3nt: TGTGCCAGCAGCTTAGATTCCAGGGGGAGGGAGACCCAGTACTTC

d_gene: TRBD2
j_gene: TRBJ2-1
v_gene: TRBV10-3
abundance: .
CDR3aa: CAAGATSGRTGEQFF
CDR3nt: TGTGCCGCGGGGGCGACTAGCGGGAGAACTGGTGAGCAGTTCTTC

d_gene: .
j_gene: TRBJ2-1
v_gene: TRBV11-2
abundance: .
CDR3aa: CASSLSGNEQFF
CDR3nt: TGTGCCAGCAGCTTATCCGGTAATGAGCAGTTCTTC

d_gene: .
j_gene: TRBJ2-3
v_gene: TRBV5-4
abundance: .
CDR3aa: CASSLWGADTQYF
CDR3nt: TGTGCCAGCAGCTTGTGGGGGGCAGATACGCAGTATTTT

d_gene: TRBD1
j_gene: TRBJ2-7
v_gene: TRBV10-3
abundance: .
CDR3aa: CAITPGPRQGRKDEQYF
CDR3nt: TGTGCCATCACCCCCGGCCCCCGACAGGGGCGTAAGGACGAGCAGTACTTC

d_gene: .
j_gene: TRBJ1-2
v_gene: TRBV5-4
abundance: .
CDR3aa: CASTAREGGGNYGYTF
CDR3nt: TGTGCCAGCACCGCCCGAGAGGGCGGAGGTAACTATGGCTACACCTTC

d_gene: TRBD2
j_gene: TRBJ2-1
v_gene: TRBV2
abundance: .
CDR3aa: CASSGHGTSGGAFNEQFF
CDR3nt: TGTGCCAGCAGTGGTCATGGGACTAGCGGGGGTGCGTTCAATGAGCAGTTCTTC

d_gene: TRBD2
j_gene: TRBJ2-1
v_gene: TRBV7-3
abundance: .
CDR3aa: CASSPRDSGGANEQFF
CDR3nt: TGTGCCAGCAGCCCCCGGGATAGCGGGGGGGCCAATGAGCAGTTCTTC

d_gene: .
j_gene: TRBJ1-5
v_gene: TRBV11-2
abundance: .
CDR3aa: CASSSFSNQPQHF
CDR3nt: TGTGCCAGCAGCTCATTTAGCAATCAGCCCCAGCATTTT

d_gene: TRBD1
j_gene: TRBJ2-5
v_gene: TRBV3-1/TRBV3-2
abundance: .
CDR3aa: CASSPGQTQETQYF
CDR3nt: TGTGCCAGCAGCCCGGGACAGACCCAAGAGACCCAGTACTTC

d_gene: .
j_gene: TRBJ2-7
v_gene: TRBV6-5
abundance: .
CDR3aa: CASSPRGSYEQYF
CDR3nt: TGTGCCAGCAGTCCGCGGGGATCCTACGAGCAGTACTTC

d_gene: .
j_gene: TRBJ1-3
v_gene: TRBV4-3
abundance: few
CDR3aa: CASSQEQLRISGNTIYF
CDR3nt: TGCGCCAGCAGCCAAGAACAGCTAAGGATCTCTGGAAACACCATATATTTT